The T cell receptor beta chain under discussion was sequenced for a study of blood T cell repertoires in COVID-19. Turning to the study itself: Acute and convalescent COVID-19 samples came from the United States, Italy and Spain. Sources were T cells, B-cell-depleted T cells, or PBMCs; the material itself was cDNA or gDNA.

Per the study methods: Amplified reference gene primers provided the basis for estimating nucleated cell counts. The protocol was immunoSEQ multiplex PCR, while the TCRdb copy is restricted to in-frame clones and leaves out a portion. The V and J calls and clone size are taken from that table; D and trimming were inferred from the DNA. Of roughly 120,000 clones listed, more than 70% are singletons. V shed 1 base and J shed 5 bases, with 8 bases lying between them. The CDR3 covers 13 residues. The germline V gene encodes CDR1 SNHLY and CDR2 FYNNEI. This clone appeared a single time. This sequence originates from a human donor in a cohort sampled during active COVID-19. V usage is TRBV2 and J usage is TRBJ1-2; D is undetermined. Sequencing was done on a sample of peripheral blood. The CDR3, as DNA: TGTGCCAGCAGTGAAGACCCGCGTTATGGCTACACCTTC. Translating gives CASSEDPRYGYTF.